This record concerns one T cell receptor (beta chain) sequence. This CDR3 region has 14 residues. Germline V gives CDR1 SGHTA, CDR2 FQGNSA. The trim removed 4 bases at V and 3 bases at J, leaving 5 bases unmatched. This specimen comes from a study of blood T cell repertoires in COVID-19. Some clones are missing from TCRdb's copy, which holds only in-frame ones; the method was immunoSEQ multiplex PCR. The sample lists approximately 30,000 clones, roughly 90% occurring once. The source is a human donor with active COVID-19. The donor label of this sample is uncertain. V and J are TRBV7-2 and TRBJ1-2, with TRBD1 matching 7 bases. The sequencing sample was made of peripheral blood. The CDR3 here is CASSYRDSYYGYTF. CDR3 bases: TGTGCCAGCAGCTATAGGGACAGCTACTATGGCTACACCTTC. The full variable domain, completed using reference TRBV7-2 and TRBJ1-2, is GAGVSQSPSNKVTEKGKDVELRCDPISGHTALYWYRQSLGQGLEFLIYFQGNSAPDKSGLPSDRFSAERTGGSVSTLTIQRTQQEDSAVYLCASSYRDSYYGYTFGSGTRLTVV.